A selection of T cell receptor beta chains follows, all from one sample in a study of T cells after yellow fever vaccination. Each CDR3 protein is one row after TCRdb ran MiXCR on the 5' RACE reads. Here the sample spans 300,000 to 400,000 distinct CDR3 sequences, approximately 12% being singletons. The sample was CD4+ T cells sorted from PBMCs, taken 15 days after the yellow fever booster vaccination. These receptor sequences come from a man aged 18 to 30 who received the YFV17D yellow fever vaccine. Each CDR3 is given without its conserved first and last residue. The D gene is left open where the match is weak.

D	V	J	CDR3
.	TRBV4-1	TRBJ2-3	ASSQDRDTRGNTQY
.	TRBV15	TRBJ2-3	ATSRGVNRAADTQY
.	TRBV6-2/TRBV6-3	TRBJ1-1	ASSYPGGGLTTF
.	TRBV10-1	TRBJ2-3	ASSDSRGGSTDTQY
.	TRBV15	TRBJ2-7	ATSRDRGTYYEQY
.	TRBV5-8	TRBJ1-2	ASSLEFRGYT
.	TRBV10-3	TRBJ2-7	AISDTKGRIEQY
.	TRBV20-1	TRBJ1-1	SARDRRLNTEAF
.	TRBV20-1	TRBJ2-4	SAREALAKNIQY
.	TRBV5-1	TRBJ2-5	ASSLGHTGWETQY
TRBD1	TRBV7-2	TRBJ1-2	ASSQGQGRGDYGYT
TRBD1	TRBV20-1	TRBJ1-2	SAPGQGSGAYGYT
.	TRBV27	TRBJ1-4	ASSPRRVEKLF
.	TRBV7-2	TRBJ2-5	ASSRTVLLVGETQY
.	TRBV29-1	TRBJ2-3	SATLVPLGWGTDTQY
TRBD1	TRBV27	TRBJ1-4	ASSSWTGGDGKLF
TRBD1	TRBV2	TRBJ1-2	ASSPWTGVYGYT
TRBD2	TRBV7-8	TRBJ2-1	ASSSDWGGEQF
.	TRBV6-1	TRBJ2-5	ATVSWGRLETQY
.	TRBV2	TRBJ2-3	ASSPTLWTDTQY
TRBD1	TRBV11-2	TRBJ2-2	ASSRTGSGTGELF
.	TRBV7-2	TRBJ2-5	ASSLSLGQETQY
.	TRBV29-1	TRBJ1-5	SVGGGNNQPQH
.	TRBV10-2	TRBJ1-1	ASSEGEDTEAF
.	TRBV12-3/TRBV12-4	TRBJ1-5	ASSRRGGEGQH
.	TRBV5-1	TRBJ2-2	ASSLGQEGAGELF
.	TRBV10-3	TRBJ1-1	AISESYSNTEAF
.	TRBV7-2	TRBJ2-1	ASTVRGADGVNEQF
.	TRBV2	TRBJ1-4	ASSDYEKLF
TRBD2	TRBV24-1	TRBJ2-1	ATSDLWQGGNEQF
.	TRBV28	TRBJ1-1	ASSQTIAAF
.	TRBV19	TRBJ2-5	ASSISRDETQY
.	TRBV20-1	TRBJ2-1	SARDRVGGEQF
TRBD2	TRBV5-4	TRBJ2-3	ASVPGGARSTDTQY
TRBD2	TRBV6-2/TRBV6-3	TRBJ2-1	ASRIAGVLSYNEQF
.	TRBV12-3/TRBV12-4	TRBJ2-2	ASRLARATGELF
.	TRBV20-1	TRBJ1-4	SARDHIRGEKLF
.	TRBV6-5	TRBJ1-6	ASSYAQVRPLH
TRBD2	TRBV18	TRBJ2-5	ASSPPSGGAETQY
.	TRBV14	TRBJ1-1	ASSQDRESEAF
TRBD2	TRBV7-9	TRBJ2-3	ASSFGLTSGDTDTQY
TRBD1	TRBV7-2	TRBJ2-7	ASSVQGAGRYEQY
TRBD2	TRBV5-1	TRBJ2-1	ASSFSGGDEQF
.	TRBV19	TRBJ2-2	AGSTSWGTGELF
TRBD2	TRBV12-3/TRBV12-4	TRBJ2-3	ASKPGGSTDTQY
TRBD1	TRBV7-9	TRBJ1-2	ASSLTGAGYT
.	TRBV10-3	TRBJ1-5	ATTDSNQPQH
TRBD1	TRBV5-1	TRBJ2-1	ASSLVGQYNEQF
.	TRBV20-1	TRBJ2-5	SVTPRWGQETQY
.	TRBV18	TRBJ2-1	ASSLLGNSYNEQF
.	TRBV5-5	TRBJ2-5	ASSLWQGGQETQY
TRBD1	TRBV10-3	TRBJ1-2	AISAGTDYGYT
.	TRBV7-9	TRBJ1-4	ASSLSGRVSEKLF
TRBD1	TRBV29-1	TRBJ2-5	SVTKGAGEYQETQY